Presented here are 12 T cell receptor beta chains from one specimen sequenced in a study of blood T cell repertoires in COVID-19. Using immunoSEQ multiplex PCR, the repertoire was profiled, and TCRdb retains in-frame clones only, with some absent. The sample holds around 190,000 clones; about 88% are singletons and the top ten take approximately 4%. Specimen: peripheral blood. The source is a human donor in a cohort sampled during active COVID-19.

The chain couples TRBV6-5 to TRBJ2-5; D unclear. In germline, CDR1 is MNHEY, CDR2 SVGAGI. CDR3 length: 15 amino acids. Trimming cost V 2 bases and J 2 bases, with 12 bases left between them. CDR3 loop: CASSYPGGPQETQYF. The CDR3 nucleotides read TGTGCCAGCAGTTACCCTGGTGGGCCGCAAGAGACCCAGTACTTC.

J is TRBJ2-1 and V is TRBV5-1; TRBD2 aligns across 10 bases. Germline V gene data show CDR1 as SGHRS and CDR2 as YFSETQ. CDR3 length: 16 amino acids. Trimming removed 3 bases from V and 3 bases from J; junction bases left unmatched: 6. CDR3 protein: CASSYNLAGGYNEQFF. The DNA of the CDR3 is TGCGCCAGCAGCTACAACTTAGCGGGGGGCTACAATGAGCAGTTCTTC.

This clone occurred a few times. The V and J genes are TRBV6-6 and TRBJ2-1; 11 bases agree with TRBD2. V was pared by 6 bases and J by 7 bases, with 5 bases of the junction left unmatched. Germline V gene sequence: CDR1 MNHNY, CDR2 SVGAGI (reference sequence). This CDR3 contains 14 residues. This CDR3 is CASRSTSGSNEQFF. The CDR3 bases are TGTGCCAGCAGAAGCACTAGCGGGAGTAATGAGCAGTTCTTC.

The chain carries TRBV12-3 or TRBV12-4 and TRBJ1-1; D not certain. The CDR3 sequence is 13 residues long. V was cut by 2 bases and J by 5 bases, with 9 bases left in between. The DNA of the CDR3 is TGTGCCAGCAGTTTAACCAGAGGGACTGAAGCTTTCTTT. Translated, it gives CASSLTRGTEAFF.

The chain uses TRBV27 and TRBJ2-1; 7 positions match TRBD2. Germline trimming cut 5 bases from V and 1 base from J; bases unmatched to any gene: 2. The CDR3 loop spans 14 amino acids. Germline V lookup: CDR1 MNHEY, CDR2 SMNVEV (reference sequence). CDR3: CASSPGGSYNEQFF. The CDR3 coding sequence is TGTGCCAGCAGTCCGGGGGGATCCTACAATGAGCAGTTCTTC.

This clone was recorded once. The chain links TRBV30 to TRBJ2-7; TRBD2 matches 13 bases. Trimming cost V 3 bases and J 0 bases; bases outside gene matches: 8. The V gene's germline CDR1 is GTSNPN and CDR2 SVGIG (reference sequence). CDR3 length equals 17 residues. CDR3 DNA sequence: TGTGCCTGGAGGGAGACTAGCGGGGGGCAAAGCTCCTACGAGCAGTACTTC. The encoded protein is CAWRETSGGQSSYEQYF.

The V gene is TRBV6-5, the J gene TRBJ2-3; a possible D gene is TRBD2 (5 bases). This CDR3 comprises 12 residues. The V end lost 4 bases, the J end lost 8 bases, and 10 bases lay between the germline ends. The germline CDR1 and CDR2 sequences are MNHEY and SVGAGI. The CDR3 DNA sequence: TGTGCCAGCAGTTCCCCAAGCGGTACGCAGTATTTT. Protein: CASSSPSGTQYF.

The chain uses TRBV4-3 and TRBJ2-4; 8 bases fit TRBD2. With 0 bases clipped from V and 6 bases from J, the junction kept 10 bases outside the gene matches. In germline, CDR1 is LGHNA, CDR2 YSLEER. The CDR3 extends over 17 amino acids. Written as DNA, the CDR3 is TGCGCCAGCAGCCAAGACACTAGCGGAGACCCCTTAAACATTCAGTACTTC. Protein sequence: CASSQDTSGDPLNIQYF.

The V and J genes are TRBV9 and TRBJ2-5, with a weak D call TRBD1 (8 bases). CDR3 length: 15 amino acids. The V gene's germline CDR1 is SGDLS and CDR2 YYNGEE. Trimming removed 3 bases from V and 5 bases from J, with 17 bases in between. CDR3 amino acids: CASSAIPQGGETQYF. CDR3 bases: TGTGCCAGCAGCGCAATCCCACAGGGGGGGGAGACCCAGTACTTC. The full variable domain, its missing parts supplied by reference TRBV9 and TRBJ2-5, is DSGVTQTPKHLITATGQRVTLRCSPRSGDLSVYWYQQSLDQGLQFLIQYYNGEERAKGNILERFSAQQFPDLHSELNLSSLELGDSALYFCASSAIPQGGETQYFGPGTRLLVL.

This clone occurred once. V gene TRBV4-3 combines with J gene TRBJ2-1; 8 nucleotides align to TRBD1. CDR3 length: 17 amino acids. V lost 0 bases and J lost 2; bases outside the gene matches: 6. Germline loops: CDR1 LGHNA, CDR2 YSLEER. The CDR3 loop is CASSQDWGRGPYNEQFF. The DNA of the CDR3 is TGCGCCAGCAGCCAAGATTGGGGCAGGGGGCCCTACAATGAGCAGTTCTTC.

This clone showed up just a few times. The chain recombines TRBV4-2 with TRBJ2-1, with 7 bases aligning to TRBD2. The J segment lost 5 bases and the V segment lost 5 bases, leaving 9 bases of the junction unmatched. Germline values: CDR1 LGHNA, CDR2 YNFKEQ. This CDR3 contains 15 residues. The CDR3 nucleotides read TGTGCCAGCAGCTCGAGCGGGGCCACCGACAATGAGCAGTTCTTC. Its translation: CASSSSGATDNEQFF.

The chain links TRBV2 to TRBJ2-7; 9 bases match TRBD1. J was trimmed by 3 bases and V by 2 bases; bases with no gene match: 14. CDR1 and CDR2 (germline): SNHLY, FYNNEI. The CDR3 has 18 residues. CDR3 in DNA: TGTGCCAGCAGTGAAAGGGACAGGGATGATAGCGGGTTCTACGAGCAGTACTTC. Its protein product is CASSERDRDDSGFYEQYF.